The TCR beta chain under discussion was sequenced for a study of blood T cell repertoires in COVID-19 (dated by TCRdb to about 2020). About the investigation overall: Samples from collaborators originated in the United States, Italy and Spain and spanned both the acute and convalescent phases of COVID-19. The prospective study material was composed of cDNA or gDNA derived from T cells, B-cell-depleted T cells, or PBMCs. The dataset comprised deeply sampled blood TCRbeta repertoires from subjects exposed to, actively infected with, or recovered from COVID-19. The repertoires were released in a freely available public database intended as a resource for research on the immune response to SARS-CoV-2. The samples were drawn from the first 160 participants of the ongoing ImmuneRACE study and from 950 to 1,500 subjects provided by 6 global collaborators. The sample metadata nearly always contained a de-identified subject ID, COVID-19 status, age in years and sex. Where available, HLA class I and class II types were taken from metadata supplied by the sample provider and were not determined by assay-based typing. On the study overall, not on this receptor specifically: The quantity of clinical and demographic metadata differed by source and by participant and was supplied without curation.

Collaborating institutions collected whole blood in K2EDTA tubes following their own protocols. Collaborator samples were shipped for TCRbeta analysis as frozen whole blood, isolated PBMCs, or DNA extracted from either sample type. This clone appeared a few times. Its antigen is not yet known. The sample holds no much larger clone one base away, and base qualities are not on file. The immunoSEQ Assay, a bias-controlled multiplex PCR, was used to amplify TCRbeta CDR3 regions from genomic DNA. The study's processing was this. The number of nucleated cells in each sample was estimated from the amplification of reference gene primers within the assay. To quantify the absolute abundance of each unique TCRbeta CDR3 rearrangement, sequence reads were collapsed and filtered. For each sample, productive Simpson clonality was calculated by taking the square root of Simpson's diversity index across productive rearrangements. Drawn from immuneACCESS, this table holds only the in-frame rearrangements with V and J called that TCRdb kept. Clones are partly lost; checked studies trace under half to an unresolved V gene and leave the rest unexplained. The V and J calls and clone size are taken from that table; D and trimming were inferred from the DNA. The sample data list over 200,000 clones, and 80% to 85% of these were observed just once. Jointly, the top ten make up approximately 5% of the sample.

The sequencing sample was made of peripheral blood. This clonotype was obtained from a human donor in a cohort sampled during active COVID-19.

The DNA is as follows: TGTGCCAGCACCCCAGGGGGATCCGGCTACGAGCAGTACTTC. The resulting protein is CASTPGGSGYEQYF. The rearrangement combines TRBV28 with TRBJ2-7; TRBD1 agrees with 7 junctional bases. The CDR3 runs 14 residues from the cysteine to the phenylalanine. Only the CDR3 region is kept as DNA, spanning 42 bases read in frame from base 1. CDR1 MDHEN and CDR2 SYDVKM were looked up in the germline V gene. The V end gives up 7 bases and the J end 3 bases, leaving 9 bases in the junction not matched to a gene.